This note documents a single T cell receptor beta chain sequence. Germline CDR1 and CDR2: MNHEY and SMNVEV (reference sequence). Trimming removed 6 bases at V and 3 bases at J, with 14 bases between. The CDR3 covers 14 residues. The sample belongs to a study of T cell responses to AZD1222 COVID-19 vaccine. Clones were sequenced by immunoSEQ multiplex PCR, and TCRdb holds only the in-frame ones, with some missing. The data hold roughly 110,000 clones, with approximately 90% observed a single time. The source was peripheral blood, collected 28 days after the second AZD1222 dose. The sequence was obtained from an adult who received the AZD1222 COVID-19 vaccine. This rearrangement joins TRBV27 to TRBJ2-5; no clear D. In DNA, the CDR3 is TGTGCCAGCAGCCCTCTAGGGCCGGAAGAGACCCAGTACTTC. The encoded protein is CASSPLGPEETQYF.